The 9 T cell receptor beta chains presented below share a single source sample, sequenced in a study of cytomegalovirus exposure and HLA in healthy donors. 13 Jbeta primers and 60 Vbeta primers were used for the PCR. TCRdb's copy holds only in-frame clones and misses some; the assay was immunoSEQ multiplex PCR. In the table there are over 80,000 clones, roughly 80% of which are singletons. Source material: PBMCs. The receptor source for this set is a man aged 55 to 70 in good health and CMV-seropositive.

The chain combines TRBV7-6 with TRBJ2-7, with a tentative D call TRBD2 (6 bases). CDR3 length equals 14 residues. Germline-derived CDR1 and CDR2 are SGHVS and FNYEAQ. Trimming cost V 1 base and J 5 bases, with 12 bases left between them. This CDR3 reads CASSLVSGGNEQYF. The CDR3 bases are TGTGCCAGCAGCTTAGTTTCTGGCGGGAACGAGCAGTACTTC.

This clone was seen a single time. The chain uses TRBV9 and TRBJ1-4; D unresolved. CDR1 is SGDLS and CDR2 is YYNGEE in the germline V gene. V lost 6 bases and J 5 bases, leaving 14 bases between the germline ends. This CDR3 is 14 amino acids long. The CDR3, as DNA: TGTGCCAGCACCGTGGGCAGTACAAATGAAAAACTGTTTTTT. Translated: CASTVGSTNEKLFF.

The chain recombines TRBV2 with TRBJ2-5; 10 bases are shared with TRBD1. Germline lookup yields CDR1 SNHLY and CDR2 FYNNEI. CDR3 size: 15 residues. Germline trimming cut 6 bases from V and 2 bases from J; bases unmatched to any gene: 6. CDR3 DNA sequence: TGTGCCAGCAGGACTGACAGGGGGCTTCAAGAGACCCAGTACTTC. Residues: CASRTDRGLQETQYF. Full variable domain (outside the CDR3, taken from reference TRBV2 and TRBJ2-5): EPEVTQTPSHQVTQMGQEVILRCVPISNHLYFYWYRQILGQKVEFLVSFYNNEISEKSEIFDDQFSVERPDGSNFTLKIRSTKLEDSAMYFCASRTDRGLQETQYFGPGTRLLVL.

V usage is TRBV5-1 and J usage is TRBJ2-7; unclear D gene. V gave up 0 bases and J gave up 0 bases, with 10 bases separating them. The germline CDR1 and CDR2 sequences are SGHRS and YFSETQ. This CDR3 comprises 15 residues. CDR3 in amino acids: CASSLAVSDSYEQYF. CDR3 nucleotides: TGCGCCAGCAGCTTGGCAGTCTCCGACTCCTACGAGCAGTACTTC.

V gene TRBV27 combines with J gene TRBJ2-1; 9 bases line up with TRBD1. The junction had 8 bases not matched to a gene; V was cut back by 5 bases and J by 0 bases. The CDR3 runs to 17 residues. Germline CDR1 reads MNHEY; CDR2 reads SMNVEV (reference sequence). CDR3 in DNA: TGTGCCAGCAGTCCCCCGGGGACAGGGTTCTCCTACAATGAGCAGTTCTTC. Translated: CASSPPGTGFSYNEQFF.

In its sample, this clone was seen once. The J gene is TRBJ1-2, the V gene TRBV19, with 7 bases identical to TRBD1. The CDR3 sequence is 15 residues long. Germline CDR1 LNHDA, CDR2 SQIVND (reference sequence). J was trimmed by 2 bases and V by 0 bases; bases with no gene match: 3. CDR3 sequence (DNA): TGTGCCAGTAGTATAGAACCGGGACAGAACTATGGCTACACCTTC. Translation gives CASSIEPGQNYGYTF.

V gene TRBV5-1 combines with J gene TRBJ1-2; D not certain. V was pared by 4 bases and J by 5 bases, with 18 bases between. This CDR3 contains 15 residues. Germline V gives CDR1 SGHRS, CDR2 YFSETQ. CDR3 in DNA: TGCGCCAGCAGCCCCGACACTGACGCGCGATATGGCTACACCTTC. As protein: CASSPDTDARYGYTF.

The chain has TRBV6-5 and TRBJ2-1; 9 bases are shared with TRBD1. CDR1 MNHEY and CDR2 SVGAGI come from the germline V gene. J lost 4 bases, V lost 6 bases, and 7 bases had no gene match. The CDR3 is 15 residues long. CDR3 nucleotide sequence: TGTGCCAGCAGCCCAGACAGGGGGTCATACAATGAGCAGTTCTTC. Translating gives CASSPDRGSYNEQFF.

The rearrangement joins TRBV14 to TRBJ2-1; 7 nucleotides line up with TRBD1. CDR3 size: 15 residues. CDR1 SGHDN and CDR2 FVKESK come from the germline V gene. V dropped 2 bases and J dropped 5; count of bases not matched to a gene: 6. The DNA of the CDR3 is TGTGCCAGCAGCCAAAGACAGGGCCCCAACAATGAGCAGTTCTTC. It is translated as CASSQRQGPNNEQFF.